This TCR beta chain comes out of a study of OX40 agonist ivuxolimab in advanced cancers. From germline, CDR1 is WNHNN and CDR2 SYGVQD (reference sequence). Trimming left V 0 bases short and J 2 bases short, with 8 bases between. This CDR3 is built from 14 residues. Sequencing used immunoSEQ multiplex PCR; TCRdb keeps in-frame clones, though not all of them. The sample lists about 160,000 clones, 94% occurring once. This clone appeared once. This clonotype was sampled from an adult with an advanced solid tumor such as melanoma, head and neck, liver or kidney cancer. The material was CD4+ or CD8+ T cells sorted from blood, obtained in a trial of the OX40 agonist ivuxolimab. The gene calls are TRBV10-1 and TRBJ2-7; D call uncertain. CDR3 sequence (DNA): TGCGCCAGCAGTGAGTCGAATCGAGCCTACGAGCAGTACTTC. Residues: CASSESNRAYEQYF.